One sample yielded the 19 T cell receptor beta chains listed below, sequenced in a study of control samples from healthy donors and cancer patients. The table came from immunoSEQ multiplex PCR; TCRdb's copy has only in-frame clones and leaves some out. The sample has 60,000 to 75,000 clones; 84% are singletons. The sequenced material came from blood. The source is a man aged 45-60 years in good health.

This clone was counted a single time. CDR3: CASSQAGNTGELFF. CDR3 in DNA: TGTGCCAGCAGCCAAGCCGGGAACACCGGGGAGCTGTTTTTT. The V call is TRBV3-1 (or the pseudogene TRBV3-2), the J call TRBJ2-2, with D uncertain. Germline V gene data show CDR1 as LGHDT and CDR2 as YNNKEL (reference sequence). The V end was cut by 1 base, the J end by 1 base, with 4 bases between. This CDR3 region has 14 residues.

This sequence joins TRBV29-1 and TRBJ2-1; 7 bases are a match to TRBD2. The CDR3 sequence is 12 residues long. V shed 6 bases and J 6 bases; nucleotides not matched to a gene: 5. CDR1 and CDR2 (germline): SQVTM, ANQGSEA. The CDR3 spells CSVRTRSNEQFF. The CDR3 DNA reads TGCAGCGTACGGACTAGGTCCAATGAGCAGTTCTTC.

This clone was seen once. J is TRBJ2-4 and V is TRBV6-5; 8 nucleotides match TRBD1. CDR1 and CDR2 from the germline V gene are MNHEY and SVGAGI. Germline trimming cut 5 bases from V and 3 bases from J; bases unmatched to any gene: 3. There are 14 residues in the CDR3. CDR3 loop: CASSRQGIKNIQYF. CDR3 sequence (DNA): TGTGCCAGCAGTAGACAGGGGATCAAAAACATTCAGTACTTC.

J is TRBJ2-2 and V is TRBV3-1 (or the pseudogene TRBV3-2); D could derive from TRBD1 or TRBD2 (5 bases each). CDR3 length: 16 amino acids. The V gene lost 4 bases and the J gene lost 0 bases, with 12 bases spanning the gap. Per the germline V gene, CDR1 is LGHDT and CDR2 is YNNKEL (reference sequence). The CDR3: CASSPWDGPNTGELFF. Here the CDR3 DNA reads TGTGCCAGCAGCCCCTGGGACGGACCGAACACCGGGGAGCTGTTTTTT.

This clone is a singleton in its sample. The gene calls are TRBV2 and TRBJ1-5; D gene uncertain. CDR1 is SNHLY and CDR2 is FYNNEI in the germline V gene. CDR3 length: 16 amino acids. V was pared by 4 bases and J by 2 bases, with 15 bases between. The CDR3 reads CASSGVSVVGNQPQHF. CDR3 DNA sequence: TGTGCCAGCAGTGGTGTCTCGGTAGTGGGCAATCAGCCCCAGCATTTT.

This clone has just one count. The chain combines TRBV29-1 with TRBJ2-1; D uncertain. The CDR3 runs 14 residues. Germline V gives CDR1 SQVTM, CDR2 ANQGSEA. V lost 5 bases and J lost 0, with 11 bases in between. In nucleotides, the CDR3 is TGCAGCGTTCGATTACCAAGCTCCTACAATGAGCAGTTCTTC. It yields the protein CSVRLPSSYNEQFF.

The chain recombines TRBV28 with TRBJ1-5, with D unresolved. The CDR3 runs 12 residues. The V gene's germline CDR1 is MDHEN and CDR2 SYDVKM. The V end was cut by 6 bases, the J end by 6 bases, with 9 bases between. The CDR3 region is CASRPQSQPQHF. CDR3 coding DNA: TGTGCCAGCAGACCCCAGAGTCAGCCCCAGCATTTT.

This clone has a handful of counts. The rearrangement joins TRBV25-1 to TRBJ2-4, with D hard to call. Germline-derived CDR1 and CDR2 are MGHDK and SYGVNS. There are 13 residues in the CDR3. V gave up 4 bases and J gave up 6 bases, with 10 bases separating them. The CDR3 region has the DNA TGTGCCAGCAGTGTACCCGCGGTAAACATTCAGTACTTC. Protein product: CASSVPAVNIQYF.

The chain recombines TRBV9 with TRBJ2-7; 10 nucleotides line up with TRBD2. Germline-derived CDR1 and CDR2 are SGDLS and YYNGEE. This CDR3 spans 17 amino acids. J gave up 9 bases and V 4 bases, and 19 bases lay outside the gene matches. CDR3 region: CASSKGGPGLALLGQYF. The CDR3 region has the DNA TGTGCCAGCAGCAAGGGAGGTCCGGGACTAGCGTTACTGGGGCAGTACTTC. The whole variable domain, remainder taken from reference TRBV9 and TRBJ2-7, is DSGVTQTPKHLITATGQRVTLRCSPRSGDLSVYWYQQSLDQGLQFLIQYYNGEERAKGNILERFSAQQFPDLHSELNLSSLELGDSALYFCASSKGGPGLALLGQYFGPGTRLTVT.

The CDR3 nucleotides are TGCGCCAGCAGAAAAACCCGGACAGGGGGCGTAATTGGTGATGGCTACACCTTC. This gives the protein CASRKTRTGGVIGDGYTF. This rearrangement joins TRBV5-1 to TRBJ1-2, with 11 bases matching TRBD1. V dropped 5 bases and J dropped 6; count of bases not matched to a gene: 18. The CDR3 runs 18 residues. Germline V lookup: CDR1 SGHRS, CDR2 YFSETQ.

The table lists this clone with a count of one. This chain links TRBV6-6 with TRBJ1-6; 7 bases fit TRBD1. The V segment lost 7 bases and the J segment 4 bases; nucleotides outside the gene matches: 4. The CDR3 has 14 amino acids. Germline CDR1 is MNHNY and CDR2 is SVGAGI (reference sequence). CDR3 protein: CASMKGQYNSPLHF. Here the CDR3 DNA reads TGTGCCAGCATGAAGGGACAGTATAATTCACCCCTCCACTTT.

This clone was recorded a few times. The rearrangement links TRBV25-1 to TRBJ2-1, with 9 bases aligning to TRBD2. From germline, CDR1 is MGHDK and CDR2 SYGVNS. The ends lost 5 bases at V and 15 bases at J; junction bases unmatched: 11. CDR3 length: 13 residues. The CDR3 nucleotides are TGTGCCAGCAGTCAAAGCGGGGGGTCCTCCCCGTTCTTC. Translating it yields CASSQSGGSSPFF.

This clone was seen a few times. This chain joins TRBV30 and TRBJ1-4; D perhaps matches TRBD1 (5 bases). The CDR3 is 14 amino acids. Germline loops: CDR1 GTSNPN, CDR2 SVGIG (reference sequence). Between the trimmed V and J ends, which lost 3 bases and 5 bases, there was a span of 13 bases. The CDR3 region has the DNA TGTGCCTGGAGGATGGGGGGTACCAATGAAAAACTGTTTTTT. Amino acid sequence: CAWRMGGTNEKLFF.

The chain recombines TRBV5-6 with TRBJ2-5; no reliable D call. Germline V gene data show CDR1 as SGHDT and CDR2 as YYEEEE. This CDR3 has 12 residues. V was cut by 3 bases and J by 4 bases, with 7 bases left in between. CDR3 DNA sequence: TGTGCCAGCAGCTCCCAGCCAGAGACCCAGTACTTC. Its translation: CASSSQPETQYF.

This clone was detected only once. CDR3 bases: TGTGCCAGCTCCGGGACAGGGCTCAACAATGAGCAGTTCTTC. As protein: CASSGTGLNNEQFF. The chain uses TRBV5-6 and TRBJ2-1; 9 bases line up with TRBD1. V shed 7 bases, J shed 5 bases, and the junction held 7 bases outside the gene matches. CDR3 size: 14 residues. Germline V CDR1 and CDR2: SGHDT, YYEEEE.

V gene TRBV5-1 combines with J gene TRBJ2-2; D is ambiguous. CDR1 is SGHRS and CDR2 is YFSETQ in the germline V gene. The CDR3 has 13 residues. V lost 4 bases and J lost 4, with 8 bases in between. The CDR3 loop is CASSPDGTGELFF. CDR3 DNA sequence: TGCGCCAGCAGCCCCGACGGCACCGGGGAGCTGTTTTTT.

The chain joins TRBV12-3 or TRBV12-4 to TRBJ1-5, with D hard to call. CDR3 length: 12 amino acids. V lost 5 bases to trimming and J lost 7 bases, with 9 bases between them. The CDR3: CASSDHGQPQHF. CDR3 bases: TGTGCCAGCAGTGACCATGGACAGCCCCAGCATTTT.

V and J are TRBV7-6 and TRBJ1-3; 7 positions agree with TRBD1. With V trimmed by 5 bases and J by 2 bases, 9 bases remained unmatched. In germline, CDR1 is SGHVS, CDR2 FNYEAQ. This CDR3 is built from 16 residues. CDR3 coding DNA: TGTGCCAGCAGCAAGAAGACAGGGCCGGCTGGAAACACCATATATTTT. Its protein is CASSKKTGPAGNTIYF.

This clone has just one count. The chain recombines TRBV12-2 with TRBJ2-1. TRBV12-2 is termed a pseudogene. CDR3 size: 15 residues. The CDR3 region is CASRLVKDVYNEQFF. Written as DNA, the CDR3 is TGTGCAAGTCGCTTAGTCAAGGACGTTTACAATGAGCAGTTCTTC.